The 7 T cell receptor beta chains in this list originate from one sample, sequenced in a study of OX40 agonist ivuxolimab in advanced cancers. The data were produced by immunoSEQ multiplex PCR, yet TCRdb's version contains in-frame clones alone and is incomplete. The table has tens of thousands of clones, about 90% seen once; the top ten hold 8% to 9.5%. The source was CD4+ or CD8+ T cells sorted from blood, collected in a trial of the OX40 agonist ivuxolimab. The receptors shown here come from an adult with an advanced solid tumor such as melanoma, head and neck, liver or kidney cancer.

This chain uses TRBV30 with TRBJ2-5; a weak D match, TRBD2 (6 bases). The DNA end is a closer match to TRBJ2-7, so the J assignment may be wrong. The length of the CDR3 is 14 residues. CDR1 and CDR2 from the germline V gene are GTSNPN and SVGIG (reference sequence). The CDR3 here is CAWSVQSGSYEQYF. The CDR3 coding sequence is TGTGCCTGGAGTGTACAGAGCGGGTCCTACGAGCAGTACTTC.

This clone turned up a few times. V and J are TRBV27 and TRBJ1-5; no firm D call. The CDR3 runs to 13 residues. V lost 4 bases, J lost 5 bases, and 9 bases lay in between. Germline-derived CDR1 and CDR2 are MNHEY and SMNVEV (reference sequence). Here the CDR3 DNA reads TGTGCCAGCAGTTCCGACGGTCATCAGCCCCAGCATTTT. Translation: CASSSDGHQPQHF.

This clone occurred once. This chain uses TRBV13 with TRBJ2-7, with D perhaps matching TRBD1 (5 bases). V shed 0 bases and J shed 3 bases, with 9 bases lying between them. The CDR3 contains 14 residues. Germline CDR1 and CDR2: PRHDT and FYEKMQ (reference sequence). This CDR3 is CASSLGSDSYEQYF. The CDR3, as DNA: TGTGCCAGCAGCTTAGGCTCCGACAGCTACGAGCAGTACTTC.

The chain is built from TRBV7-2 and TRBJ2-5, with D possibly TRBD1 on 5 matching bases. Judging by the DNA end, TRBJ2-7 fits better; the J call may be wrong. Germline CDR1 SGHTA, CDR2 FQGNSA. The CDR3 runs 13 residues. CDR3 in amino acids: CASSLPGSYEQYF. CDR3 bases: TGTGCCAGCAGCTTGCCAGGGTCTTACGAGCAGTACTTC.

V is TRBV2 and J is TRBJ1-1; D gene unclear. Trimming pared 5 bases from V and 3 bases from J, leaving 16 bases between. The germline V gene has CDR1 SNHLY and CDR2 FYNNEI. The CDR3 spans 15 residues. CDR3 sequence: CASSYRELRYTEAFF. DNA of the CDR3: TGTGCCAGCAGTTATCGGGAATTGAGGTACACTGAAGCTTTCTTT. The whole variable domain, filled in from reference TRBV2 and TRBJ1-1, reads EPEVTQTPSHQVTQMGQEVILRCVPISNHLYFYWYRQILGQKVEFLVSFYNNEISEKSEIFDDQFSVERPDGSNFTLKIRSTKLEDSAMYFCASSYRELRYTEAFFGQGTRLTVV.

In DNA form, the CDR3 reads TGCGCCAGCAGTCGGGAGGGAGGTACAGATACGCAGTATTTT. Protein: CASSREGGTDTQYF. The genes are TRBV5-1 and TRBJ2-3; 8 nucleotides agree with TRBD2. The V segment lost 5 bases and the J segment 3 bases; nucleotides outside the gene matches: 5. The CDR3 has 14 amino acids. Looked up from germline, CDR1 is SGHRS and CDR2 is YFSETQ. Combining the CDR3 with reference TRBV5-1 and TRBJ2-3 gives the whole variable domain KAGVTQTPRYLIKTRGQQVTLSCSPISGHRSVSWYQQTPGQGLQFLFEYFSETQRNKGNFPGRFSGRQFSNSRSEMNVSTLELGDSALYLCASSREGGTDTQYFGPGTRLTVL.

CDR3 nucleotide sequence: TGCGCCAGCAGCCTTTACCGGACAGGGGGAAACTCTGGGGCCAACGTCCTGACTTTC. It encodes CASSLYRTGGNSGANVLTF. The V gene is TRBV5-1, the J gene TRBJ2-6; the match to TRBD1 covers 10 bases. Germline V gives CDR1 SGHRS, CDR2 YFSETQ. The CDR3 has 19 residues. Germline trimming cut 4 bases from V and 0 bases from J; bases unmatched to any gene: 10.